Below are 19 T cell receptor beta chains sequenced from a single sample in a study of blood T cell repertoires in COVID-19. Profiled with immunoSEQ multiplex PCR; TCRdb holds only in-frame clones, not every one. The sample lists more than 100,000 clones, roughly 90% occurring once. The material sequenced was peripheral blood. All receptors derive from a man between 65 and 80 years old with active COVID-19.

This clone was found a few times. The chain combines TRBV7-9 with TRBJ1-2; weak D call: TRBD1 (6 bases). The CDR3 runs to 13 residues. Germline V gives CDR1 SEHNR, CDR2 FQNEAQ (reference sequence). The germline V and J ends were trimmed by 3 bases and 8 bases, with 13 bases remaining between them. The CDR3 coding sequence is TGTGCCAGCAGCTTGAAACAGGGTCTCGGCTACACCTTC. Translating it yields CASSLKQGLGYTF. The full variable domain, with the rest looked up from reference TRBV7-9 and TRBJ1-2, is DTGVSQNPRHKITKRGQNVTFRCDPISEHNRLYWYRQTLGQGPEFLTYFQNEAQLEKSRLLSDRFSAERPKGSFSTLEIQRTEQGDSAMYLCASSLKQGLGYTFGSGTRLTVV.

The V gene is TRBV7-9, the J gene TRBJ2-1; 12 bases agree with TRBD2. The CDR3 spans 18 residues. With V trimmed by 4 bases and J by 1 base, 8 bases remained unmatched. Germline CDR1 is SEHNR and CDR2 is FQNEAQ (reference sequence). The CDR3 is CASSSSGLAGGSYNEQFF. DNA for the CDR3: TGTGCCAGCAGCTCCTCGGGGCTAGCGGGAGGGTCCTACAATGAGCAGTTCTTC. Drawing the rest from reference TRBV7-9 and TRBJ2-1, the complete variable domain is DTGVSQNPRHKITKRGQNVTFRCDPISEHNRLYWYRQTLGQGPEFLTYFQNEAQLEKSRLLSDRFSAERPKGSFSTLEIQRTEQGDSAMYLCASSSSGLAGGSYNEQFFGPGTRLTVL.

The V gene is TRBV6-5, the J gene TRBJ1-5, with D perhaps matching TRBD1 (6 bases). Looked up from germline, CDR1 is MNHEY and CDR2 is SVGAGI. This CDR3 has 15 amino acids. The V end was cut by 6 bases, the J end by 3 bases, with 15 bases between. The CDR3 coding sequence is TGTGCCAGCAGGGAGACAGGCCGCACCAATCAGCCCCAGCATTTT. Translated: CASRETGRTNQPQHF.

The chain couples TRBV18 to TRBJ2-1; 7 bases match TRBD2. Germline V gives CDR1 KGHSH, CDR2 LQKENI. The CDR3 loop spans 15 amino acids. The ends lost 1 base at V and 2 bases at J; junction bases unmatched: 2. CDR3 sequence: CASSPLLAAYNEQFF. In DNA form, the CDR3 reads TGTGCCAGCTCACCACTGCTAGCGGCCTACAATGAGCAGTTCTTC.

This chain links TRBV10-3 with TRBJ1-6; tentative D call: TRBD1 (5 bases). V lost 6 bases and J 7 bases, leaving 10 bases between the germline ends. The CDR3 is made up of 13 amino acids. CDR1 is ENHRY and CDR2 is SYGVKD in the germline V gene. This CDR3 reads CAIRADRNSPLHF. The CDR3 DNA reads TGTGCCATCAGGGCTGACAGAAATTCACCCCTCCACTTT.

The chain has TRBV6-4 and TRBJ2-3, with D possibly matching TRBD2 (7 bases). The CDR3 is 13 amino acids. Trimming took 5 bases from V and 6 from J, leaving 12 bases between them. Germline loops: CDR1 MRHNA, CDR2 SNTAGT. The CDR3 region has the DNA TGTGCCAGCAGTACCAGGGGAGGGGATACGCAGTATTTT. Residues: CASSTRGGDTQYF.

This chain connects TRBV12-3 or TRBV12-4 to TRBJ2-2; D call uncertain. Trimming shortened V by 4 bases and J by 2 bases, and 2 bases separated the two germline ends. This CDR3 comprises 12 residues. Here the CDR3 reads CASSSNTGELFF. CDR3 coding DNA: TGTGCCAGCAGTTCTAACACCGGGGAGCTGTTTTTT.

V and J are TRBV6-2 or TRBV6-3 and TRBJ1-5; 9 nucleotides align to TRBD1. The V gene's germline CDR1 is MNHEY and CDR2 SVGEGT. The junction had 7 bases not matched to a gene; V was cut back by 2 bases and J by 5 bases. The CDR3 consists of 16 residues. This CDR3 is CASSYGSGQGHQPQHF. The DNA of the CDR3 is TGTGCCAGCAGTTACGGTTCCGGACAGGGGCATCAGCCCCAGCATTTT.

The chain couples TRBV9 to TRBJ2-3; 7 bases align to TRBD2. Germline values: CDR1 SGDLS, CDR2 YYNGEE. This CDR3 has 14 amino acids. J gave up 7 bases and V 0 bases, and 5 bases lay outside the gene matches. The CDR3 DNA reads as TGTGCCAGCAGCGTAGCGGGAGCGGGAAATACGCAGTATTTT. Protein: CASSVAGAGNTQYF. Drawing the rest from reference TRBV9 and TRBJ2-3, the complete variable domain is DSGVTQTPKHLITATGQRVTLRCSPRSGDLSVYWYQQSLDQGLQFLIQYYNGEERAKGNILERFSAQQFPDLHSELNLSSLELGDSALYFCASSVAGAGNTQYFGPGTRLTVL.

The chain employs TRBV14 and TRBJ2-7, with D maybe TRBD2 (7 bases). CDR1 and CDR2 (germline): SGHDN, FVKESK. The V end lost 4 bases, the J end lost 6 bases, and 16 bases lay between the germline ends. This CDR3 region has 14 residues. The CDR3, as DNA: TGTGCCAGCAGCCCTCGGGGGGCTAGCTCCGAGCAGTACTTC. The encoded protein is CASSPRGASSEQYF. Complete variable domain (other parts from reference TRBV14 and TRBJ2-7): EAGVTQFPSHSVIEKGQTVTLRCDPISGHDNLYWYRRVMGKEIKFLLHFVKESKQDESGMPNNRFLAERTGGTYSTLKVQPAELEDSGVYFCASSPRGASSEQYFGPGTRLTVT.

A single count supports this clone. The V and J genes are TRBV2 and TRBJ1-5; 8 bases match TRBD1. J was trimmed by 3 bases and V by 5 bases; bases with no gene match: 9. Germline CDR1 SNHLY, CDR2 FYNNEI. This CDR3 comprises 16 residues. CDR3 DNA: TGTGCCAGCAGTAAGTCCGGGACAGGTCCCAATCAGCCCCAGCATTTT. Translated: CASSKSGTGPNQPQHF. Together with reference TRBV2 and TRBJ1-5, the CDR3 gives the full variable domain: EPEVTQTPSHQVTQMGQEVILRCVPISNHLYFYWYRQILGQKVEFLVSFYNNEISEKSEIFDDQFSVERPDGSNFTLKIRSTKLEDSAMYFCASSKSGTGPNQPQHFGDGTRLSIL.

The chain carries TRBV7-9 and TRBJ2-3; a possible D gene is TRBD2 (6 bases). Trimming cost V 6 bases and J 2 bases, with 21 bases left between them. CDR1 and CDR2 (germline): SEHNR, FQNEAQ (reference sequence). This CDR3 is 17 amino acids long. The CDR3 loop reads CASRALVSGELTDTQYF. CDR3 DNA sequence: TGTGCCAGCAGAGCCCTTGTTAGCGGAGAACTCACAGATACGCAGTATTTT.

CDR3 loop: CASSERTEAFF. For the CDR3, the DNA is TGTGCCAGCAGTGAGCGTACTGAAGCTTTCTTT. The chain employs TRBV25-1 and TRBJ1-1; the D is unclear. V was clipped by 3 bases and J by 5 bases, with 4 bases between them. Germline-derived CDR1 and CDR2 are MGHDK and SYGVNS. This CDR3 is 11 amino acids long.

The gene calls are TRBV29-1 and TRBJ2-7; 9 bases are a match to TRBD1. V dropped 6 bases and J dropped 4; count of bases not matched to a gene: 4. There are 12 residues in the CDR3. Germline V CDR1 and CDR2: SQVTM, ANQGSEA. The chain's CDR3 is CSVAGTGYEQYF. The CDR3 DNA is TGCAGCGTCGCGGGGACAGGGTACGAGCAGTACTTC.

The rearrangement joins TRBV9 to TRBJ2-5; D might be TRBD1 (6 bases). Trimming removed 1 base at V and 2 bases at J, with 15 bases between. Germline loops: CDR1 SGDLS, CDR2 YYNGEE. This CDR3 contains 16 residues. The CDR3 DNA reads as TGTGCCAGCAGCGTATTGGGCCAGGGGTGGCAAGAGACCCAGTACTTC. This codes for CASSVLGQGWQETQYF.

V and J are TRBV19 and TRBJ1-2; D is possibly TRBD1 (5 bases). The V end lost 9 bases, the J end lost 5 bases, and 25 bases lay between the germline ends. The CDR3 extends over 16 amino acids. CDR1 and CDR2 from the germline V gene are LNHDA and SQIVND (reference sequence). DNA for the CDR3: TGTGCCAGCAACCGTGTGGGGGGAGAAGCCCCTTATGGCTACACCTTC. Translation: CASNRVGGEAPYGYTF.

Written as DNA, the CDR3 is TGTGCCAGCAGTTTACAGGGGAACACTGAAGCTTTCTTT. Its protein product is CASSLQGNTEAFF. The chain uses TRBV12-3 or TRBV12-4 and TRBJ1-1; perhaps TRBD1 as D (5 bases). V shed 2 bases and J shed 1 base, with 5 bases lying between them. CDR3 length: 13 amino acids.

This rearrangement joins TRBV19 to TRBJ2-7, with 8 bases that match TRBD2. Unmatched junction bases numbered 9, after V lost 5 bases and J lost 3 bases. This CDR3 is built from 15 residues. Germline V gene lookup returns CDR1 LNHDA and CDR2 SQIVND (reference sequence). CDR3 nucleotide sequence: TGTGCCAGTAGTCCTCAAACGGGACTAGTCTACGAGCAGTACTTC. This encodes CASSPQTGLVYEQYF.

The V gene is TRBV6-5, the J gene TRBJ2-7; possible D gene TRBD1, 6 bases. Germline loops: CDR1 MNHEY, CDR2 SVGAGI. V gave up 6 bases and J gave up 1 base, with 16 bases separating them. The CDR3 extends over 15 amino acids. CDR3 DNA: TGTGCCAGCAGGGGAGTTAAACAGGGTTCCTACGAGCAGTACTTC. Protein: CASRGVKQGSYEQYF.